These 24 T cell receptor beta chains originate from one sample sequenced in a study of T cells in tumors after PD-1 blockade. Profiling relied on immunoSEQ multiplex PCR, and the TCRdb table lists in-frame clones only, not all of them. In the table there are around 60,000 clones, around four fifths of which are singletons. The sequencing here drew on PBMCs, taken before anti-PD-1 treatment. The receptors originated from a human donor with basal cell carcinoma.

In its sample, this clone is medium-sized. The rearrangement joins TRBV27 to TRBJ2-3; tentative D call: TRBD2 (6 bases). Trimming shortened V by 4 bases and J by 6 bases, and 14 bases separated the two germline ends. From germline, CDR1 is MNHEY and CDR2 SMNVEV (reference sequence). The CDR3 has 14 residues. The CDR3, as DNA: TGTGCCAGCAGTTATTTAGCGGCATCGGATACGCAGTATTTT. Translated, it gives CASSYLAASDTQYF.

The V gene is TRBV7-9, the J gene TRBJ2-5; D is unclear. Germline V lookup: CDR1 SEHNR, CDR2 FQNEAQ (reference sequence). Deletions cut 5 bases from V and 1 base from J, with 14 bases between. The CDR3 totals 15 residues. The CDR3 DNA is TGTGCCAGCAGCCTTGTCCCCCGCATCCAAGAGACCCAGTACTTC. The encoded protein is CASSLVPRIQETQYF. The whole variable domain, remainder taken from reference TRBV7-9 and TRBJ2-5, is DTGVSQNPRHKITKRGQNVTFRCDPISEHNRLYWYRQTLGQGPEFLTYFQNEAQLEKSRLLSDRFSAERPKGSFSTLEIQRTEQGDSAMYLCASSLVPRIQETQYFGPGTRLLVL.

The gene calls are TRBV2 and TRBJ2-1; D is uncertain. Germline CDR1 and CDR2: SNHLY and FYNNEI. The CDR3 totals 14 residues. Between the trimmed V and J ends, which lost 2 bases and 3 bases, there was a span of 8 bases. The CDR3 DNA reads TGTGCCAGCAGTGAAACGGCAGTCTACAATGAGCAGTTCTTC. Amino acids: CASSETAVYNEQFF.

CDR3 in amino acids: CASRERTSGEQFF. For the CDR3, the DNA is TGTGCCAGCAGAGAGAGGACTAGCGGTGAGCAGTTCTTC. The rearrangement uses TRBV12-3 or TRBV12-4 and TRBJ2-1; TRBD2 agrees at 10 bases. The CDR3 covers 13 residues. Trimming took 6 bases from V and 9 from J; bases not matched to a gene: 5.

In regard to this clone: The sample has other DNA sequences that encode this CDR3 too. This chain links TRBV18 with TRBJ1-4; D is unclear. V gave up 6 bases and J gave up 4 bases, with 9 bases separating them. This CDR3 contains 13 residues. Germline lookup yields CDR1 KGHSH and CDR2 LQKENI. CDR3 DNA sequence: TGTGCCAGCTCCCCCGGTCTTAATGAAAAACTGTTTTTT. This codes for CASSPGLNEKLFF.

The chain is built from TRBV5-1 and TRBJ2-1; maybe TRBD2 (6 bases). The V gene lost 0 bases and the J gene lost 10 bases, with 11 bases spanning the gap. Germline-derived CDR1 and CDR2 are SGHRS and YFSETQ. The CDR3 extends over 13 amino acids. The CDR3 DNA follows: TGCGCCAGCAGCTTGGGGAGGGCGCCCGAGCAGTTCTTC. This codes for CASSLGRAPEQFF.

This clone has just one count. The chain has TRBV7-9 and TRBJ2-7, with unresolved D. Deletions cut 1 base from V and 6 bases from J, with 13 bases between. The germline gives CDR1 SEHNR, CDR2 FQNEAQ (reference sequence). This CDR3 is 14 amino acids long. CDR3 DNA: TGTGCCAGCAGCTTAGTGTCTATGGCCGGCGAGCAGTACTTC. Its protein product is CASSLVSMAGEQYF.

V usage is TRBV6-1 and J usage is TRBJ1-5; no clear D gene. The CDR3 length is 15 residues. Germline V gene data show CDR1 as MNHNS and CDR2 as SASEGT. V was trimmed by 1 base and J by 6 bases, leaving 13 bases between them. CDR3 nucleotides: TGTGCCAGCAGTGAAGGGGATGGGATGGGTCAGCCCCAGCATTTT. Amino acids: CASSEGDGMGQPQHF.

The chain couples TRBV6-5 to TRBJ1-1; possible D gene TRBD1, 5 bases. The CDR3 sequence is 13 residues long. Germline CDR1 is MNHEY and CDR2 is SVGAGI. The V gene lost 6 bases and the J gene lost 3 bases, with 11 bases spanning the gap. As DNA, the CDR3 is TGTGCCAGCAGATTCGGGGCCTACACTGAAGCTTTCTTT. Protein: CASRFGAYTEAFF.

The chain employs TRBV15 and TRBJ2-5; D gene uncertain. The CDR3 extends over 15 amino acids. V was trimmed by 3 bases and J by 1 base, leaving 12 bases between them. Germline CDR1 LNHNV, CDR2 YYDKDF (reference sequence). CDR3 amino acids: CATSRLTAFQETQYF. In nucleotides, the CDR3 is TGTGCCACCAGCAGGCTCACGGCCTTCCAAGAGACCCAGTACTTC.

The chain employs TRBV6-5 and TRBJ1-5, with unresolved D. Trimming took off 8 bases at V and 4 bases at J, with 9 bases between the two ends. Germline V lookup: CDR1 MNHEY, CDR2 SVGAGI. CDR3 length: 12 amino acids. The CDR3 here is CASRGGNQPQHF. The CDR3 DNA reads as TGTGCCAGCCGGGGTGGGAATCAGCCCCAGCATTTT.

The J gene is TRBJ2-1, the V gene TRBV5-1, with a possible D match to TRBD2 (5 bases). Germline loops: CDR1 SGHRS, CDR2 YFSETQ. Trimming cost V 0 bases and J 6 bases, with 10 bases left between them. The CDR3 has 14 amino acids. The chain's CDR3 is CASSLERAGNEQFF. The CDR3 bases are TGCGCCAGCAGCTTGGAGAGGGCCGGCAATGAGCAGTTCTTC.

The J gene is TRBJ2-7, the V gene TRBV14, with a weak D call TRBD1 (6 bases). Trimming removed 2 bases at V and 4 bases at J, with 6 bases between. This CDR3 comprises 12 residues. Germline V lookup: CDR1 SGHDN, CDR2 FVKESK. In DNA form, the CDR3 reads TGTGCCAGCAGCCAACAGGGGTACGAGCAGTACTTC. Amino acids: CASSQQGYEQYF. Full variable domain (remainder filled in from reference TRBV14 and TRBJ2-7): EAGVTQFPSHSVIEKGQTVTLRCDPISGHDNLYWYRRVMGKEIKFLLHFVKESKQDESGMPNNRFLAERTGGTYSTLKVQPAELEDSGVYFCASSQQGYEQYFGPGTRLTVT.

The V call is TRBV11-3, the J call TRBJ1-4; TRBD1 matches 12 bases. The V segment lost 5 bases and the J segment 7 bases; nucleotides outside the gene matches: 8. The CDR3 length is 16 residues. Germline assignment: CDR1 SGHNT and CDR2 YENEEA. The CDR3 loop reads CASSLSGQGALEKLFF. CDR3 nucleotide sequence: TGTGCCAGCAGCCTCTCGGGACAGGGGGCTCTTGAAAAACTGTTTTTT.

The CDR3 bases are TGTGCCAGCAGCCCTAGGACAGGGCGAGAGACCCAGTACTTC. Protein: CASSPRTGRETQYF. The genes are TRBV5-4 and TRBJ2-5; 8 positions agree with TRBD1. Trimming took 4 bases from V and 4 from J; bases not matched to a gene: 6. CDR3 length: 14 amino acids. The germline gives CDR1 SGHNT, CDR2 YYREEE (reference sequence).

This rearrangement joins TRBV29-1 to TRBJ1-2; no definite D call. Trimming cost V 5 bases and J 2 bases, with 15 bases left between them. In germline, CDR1 is SQVTM, CDR2 ANQGSEA. This CDR3 is 14 amino acids long. The CDR3 is CSVSERVGNYGYTF. The CDR3, as DNA: TGCAGCGTTTCGGAGAGGGTGGGAAACTATGGCTACACCTTC.

As to this clone: The same CDR3 arises from other DNA sequences in this sample as well. V is TRBV5-6 and J is TRBJ1-4; D is uncertain. Germline values: CDR1 SGHDT, CDR2 YYEEEE. Trimming left V 4 bases short and J 7 bases short, with 8 bases between. This CDR3 comprises 12 residues. The CDR3 sequence is CASSLRREKLFF. The DNA of the CDR3 is TGTGCCAGCAGCCTGCGCCGTGAAAAACTGTTTTTT.

The chain carries TRBV5-1 and TRBJ2-5; D is unclear. Trimming took 2 bases from V and 4 from J, leaving 9 bases between them. The CDR3 loop spans 13 amino acids. Germline CDR1 and CDR2: SGHRS and YFSETQ. The chain's CDR3 is CASSFIPGETQYF. In nucleotides, the CDR3 is TGCGCCAGCAGCTTTATTCCAGGAGAGACCCAGTACTTC.

This sequence joins TRBV20-1 and TRBJ1-2; 8 positions match TRBD1. Germline CDR1 reads DFQATT; CDR2 reads SNEGSKA (reference sequence). J lost 14 bases, V lost 2 bases, and 4 bases had no gene match. The length of the CDR3 is 10 residues. CDR3 protein: CSARQGAQTF. CDR3 coding DNA: TGCAGTGCTAGACAGGGGGCGCAAACCTTC.

The chain joins TRBV30 to TRBJ2-7; 11 nucleotides line up with TRBD2. Germline V gives CDR1 GTSNPN, CDR2 SVGIG (reference sequence). The junction had 5 bases not matched to a gene; V was cut back by 7 bases and J by 3 bases. This CDR3 is 13 amino acids long. DNA of the CDR3: TGTGCCTTCACGGGACTAGCGGACTACGAGCAGTACTTC. This gives the protein CAFTGLADYEQYF.

The rearrangement links TRBV15 to TRBJ1-5; D is uncertain. In germline, CDR1 is LNHNV, CDR2 YYDKDF (reference sequence). V shed 4 bases and J shed 1 base, with 8 bases lying between them. There are 14 residues in the CDR3. The CDR3 bases are TGTGCCACCAGCATGCAGGACAGCAATCAGCCCCAGCATTTT. Its translation is CATSMQDSNQPQHF.

This clone has only one observation. This chain joins TRBV5-4 and TRBJ1-1; D ambiguous. This CDR3 is 13 amino acids long. Trimming left V 4 bases short and J 1 base short, with 8 bases between. Germline assignment: CDR1 SGHNT and CDR2 YYREEE (reference sequence). The CDR3 DNA reads as TGTGCCAGCAGCACAGAACGGAACACTGAAGCTTTCTTT. Amino acid sequence: CASSTERNTEAFF. The complete variable domain, with remaining parts taken from reference TRBV5-4 and TRBJ1-1, reads ETGVTQSPTHLIKTRGQQVTLRCSSQSGHNTVSWYQQALGQGPQFIFQYYREEENGRGNFPPRFSGLQFPNYSSELNVNALELDDSALYLCASSTERNTEAFFGQGTRLTVV.

This clone occurred a few times. The chain couples TRBV27 to TRBJ1-4; D perhaps matches TRBD1 (6 bases). This CDR3 has 16 amino acids. Germline loops: CDR1 MNHEY, CDR2 SMNVEV (reference sequence). The V gene lost 5 bases and the J gene lost 7 bases, with 20 bases spanning the gap. This CDR3 is CASSPTWAGQGEKLFF. The DNA for the CDR3 is TGTGCCAGCAGTCCGACCTGGGCGGGACAAGGTGAAAAACTGTTTTTT.

This chain uses TRBV18 with TRBJ2-6; weak D call: TRBD2 (6 bases). The CDR3 consists of 17 residues. The germline V gene encodes CDR1 KGHSH and CDR2 LQKENI. Trimming removed 3 bases at V and 0 bases at J, with 12 bases between. The CDR3 nucleotides read TGTGCCAGCTCACCCCGCGGGACGAACTCTGGGGCCAACGTCCTGACTTTC. Its translation is CASSPRGTNSGANVLTF. The full variable domain, its missing parts supplied by reference TRBV18 and TRBJ2-6, is NAGVMQNPRHLVRRRGQEARLRCSPMKGHSHVYWYRQLPEEGLKFMVYLQKENIIDESGMPKERFSAEFPKEGPSILRIQQVVRGDSAAYFCASSPRGTNSGANVLTFGAGSRLTVL.